This TCR beta chain was sequenced for a study of preoperative IRX-2 immunotherapy in early breast cancer. The table lists this clone with a count of one. Treatment indicated: preoperative locoregional IRX-2 cytokine immunotherapy. This phase Ib study tested locoregional IRX-2 cytokine immunotherapy given before surgery. The data were produced by immunoSEQ multiplex PCR, yet TCRdb's version contains in-frame clones alone and is incomplete. This sample has about 32,000 clones, with roughly 87% found just once. The CDR3 covers 16 residues. The ends lost 5 bases at V and 2 bases at J; junction bases unmatched: 7. CDR1 is LNHDA and CDR2 is SQIVND in the germline V gene (reference sequence).

This chain connects TRBV19 to TRBJ2-4; 9 nucleotides agree with TRBD1. The specimen comprised lymph node tissue, sampled from a patient treated with IRX-2 immunotherapy. The source of this sequence is a human donor with breast cancer. The CDR3 bases are TGTGCCAGTAGTCCGACCGGGACAGGGACCAAAAACATTCAGTACTTC. It specifies CASSPTGTGTKNIQYF.